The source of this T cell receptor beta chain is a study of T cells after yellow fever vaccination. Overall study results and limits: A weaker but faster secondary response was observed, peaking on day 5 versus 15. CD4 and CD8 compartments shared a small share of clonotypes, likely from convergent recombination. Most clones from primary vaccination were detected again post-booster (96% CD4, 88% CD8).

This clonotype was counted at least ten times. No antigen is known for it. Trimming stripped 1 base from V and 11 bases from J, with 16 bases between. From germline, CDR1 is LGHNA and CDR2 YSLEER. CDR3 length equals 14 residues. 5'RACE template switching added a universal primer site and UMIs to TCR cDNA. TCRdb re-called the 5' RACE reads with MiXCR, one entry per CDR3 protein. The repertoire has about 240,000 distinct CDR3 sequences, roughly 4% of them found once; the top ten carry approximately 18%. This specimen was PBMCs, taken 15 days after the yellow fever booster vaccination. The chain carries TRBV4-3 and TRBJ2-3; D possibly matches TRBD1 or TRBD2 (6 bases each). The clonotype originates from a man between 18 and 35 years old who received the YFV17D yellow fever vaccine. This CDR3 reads CASSQGDGGGLQYF. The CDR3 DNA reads TGCGCCAGCAGCCAAGGAGACGGAGGGGGGTTGCAGTATTTT.